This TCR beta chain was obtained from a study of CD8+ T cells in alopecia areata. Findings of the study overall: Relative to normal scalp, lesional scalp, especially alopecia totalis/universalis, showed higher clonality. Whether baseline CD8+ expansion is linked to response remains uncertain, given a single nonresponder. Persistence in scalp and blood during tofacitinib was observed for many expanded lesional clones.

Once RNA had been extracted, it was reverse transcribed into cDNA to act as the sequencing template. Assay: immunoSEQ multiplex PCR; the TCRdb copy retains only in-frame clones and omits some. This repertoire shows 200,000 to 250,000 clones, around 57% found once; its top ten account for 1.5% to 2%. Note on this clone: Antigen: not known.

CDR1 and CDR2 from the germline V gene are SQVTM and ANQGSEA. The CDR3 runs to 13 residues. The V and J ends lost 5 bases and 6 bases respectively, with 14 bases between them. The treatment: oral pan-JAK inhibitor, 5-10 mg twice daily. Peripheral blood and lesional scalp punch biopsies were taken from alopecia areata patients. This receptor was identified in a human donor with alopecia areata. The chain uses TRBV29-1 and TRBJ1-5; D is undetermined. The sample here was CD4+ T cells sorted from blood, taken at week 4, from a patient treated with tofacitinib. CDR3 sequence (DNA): TGCAGCGTTAGGAACAGTTTAAGTCAGCCCCAGCATTTT. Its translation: CSVRNSLSQPQHF.